The next 6 T cell receptor beta chains were all read from a single sample in a study of blood T cells in healthy people across ages. With a J-beta primer mix and a sample-barcoded 5' primer, a second PCR ran roughly 6 to 12 cycles. Using its own MiXCR run on the 5' RACE reads, TCRdb lists one record per CDR3 protein. The sample includes hundreds of thousands of distinct CDR3 sequences, around a quarter of them seen just once. This sample was shared with a second study, whose subject was T cells of mothers and their children.

Source material: blood. The receptors shown here come from a boy between 10 and 17 years old in good health.

This clonotype was seen once. The chain uses TRBV10-3 and TRBJ2-1; a possible D gene is TRBD1 (5 bases). CDR1 ENHRY and CDR2 SYGVKD come from the germline V gene. V lost 4 bases, J lost 6 bases, and 16 bases lay in between. The CDR3 has 15 amino acids. CDR3 region: CAISVSDNVVNEQFF. The CDR3 DNA follows: TGTGCCATCAGTGTTTCGGACAATGTTGTCAATGAGCAGTTCTTC.

The chain recombines TRBV18 with TRBJ1-1; D unresolved. V shed 3 bases and J shed 6 bases, with 11 bases lying between them. Germline V lookup: CDR1 KGHSH, CDR2 LQKENI. The CDR3 extends over 13 amino acids. The CDR3 sequence is CASSPVRWSEAFF. CDR3 nucleotides: TGTGCCAGCTCACCCGTCCGATGGTCTGAAGCTTTCTTT. Full variable domain (rest looked up from reference TRBV18 and TRBJ1-1): NAGVMQNPRHLVRRRGQEARLRCSPMKGHSHVYWYRQLPEEGLKFMVYLQKENIIDESGMPKERFSAEFPKEGPSILRIQQVVRGDSAAYFCASSPVRWSEAFFGQGTRLTVV.

This clonotype occurred a few times. J is TRBJ1-2 and V is TRBV2; D possibly corresponds to TRBD1 (5 bases). Trimming took off 2 bases at V and 8 bases at J, with 15 bases between the two ends. CDR1 is SNHLY and CDR2 is FYNNEI in the germline V gene. This CDR3 spans 14 amino acids. CDR3 DNA sequence: TGTGCCAGCAGTGAATTAGGGCAGGGTGAAGGCTACACCTTC. The encoded protein is CASSELGQGEGYTF.

This clonotype appeared a few times. V is TRBV28 and J is TRBJ2-4; D is possibly TRBD1 (6 bases). This CDR3 has 15 residues. Germline V gives CDR1 MDHEN, CDR2 SYDVKM. V lost 10 bases, J lost 1 base, and 17 bases lay in between. For the CDR3, the DNA is TGTGCCACCGTTACAGGGAGCGCCGCCAAAAACATTCAGTACTTC. Translation: CATVTGSAAKNIQYF.

V is TRBV3-1 and J is TRBJ1-1; 8 bases are a match to TRBD1. Germline V gene sequence: CDR1 LGHDT, CDR2 YNNKEL (reference sequence). Trimming cost V 3 bases and J 0 bases; bases outside gene matches: 9. CDR3 length equals 17 residues. The CDR3 DNA is TGTGCCAGCAGCCAGAAAACCTGGACAGGGTTGAACACTGAAGCTTTCTTT. Translated, it gives CASSQKTWTGLNTEAFF.

The chain is built from TRBV27 and TRBJ2-1; 9 bases fit TRBD2. Looked up from germline, CDR1 is MNHEY and CDR2 is SMNVEV (reference sequence). CDR3 size: 18 residues. J was trimmed by 6 bases and V by 7 bases; bases with no gene match: 19. The CDR3 loop is CASNNYKLAGKGSNEQFF. CDR3 in DNA: TGTGCCAGCAACAATTATAAGCTAGCGGGGAAGGGGAGCAATGAGCAGTTCTTC.